This is a list of T cell receptor beta chains from one sample in a study of long-term antiretroviral therapy in people with HIV. Clones were read by immunoSEQ multiplex PCR, and TCRdb kept only the in-frame ones, dropping some. This sample has tens of thousands of clones, with around 88% found just once. The sample in question was unsorted PBMCs, obtained more than 4.3 years after starting antiretroviral therapy. Every receptor here comes from a man aged 25 to 45 with HIV. CDR3s include the opening cysteine and the closing phenylalanine or tryptophan. Fields, in order: CDR3 protein, CDR3 DNA, J gene, D gene, V gene. The D gene is left open where the match is weak.

CASSQLTGGAGYEQFF,TGTGCCAGCAGCCAGCTGACAGGGGGCGCCGGGTATGAGCAGTTCTTC,TRBJ2-1,TRBD1,TRBV5-6
CASSPWRGRPNTGELFF,TGTGCCAGCAGCCCTTGGAGGGGGCGTCCGAACACCGGGGAGCTGTTTTTT,TRBJ2-2,.,TRBV11-2
CASSFSGQGDYEQYF,TGTGCCAGCAGCTTCTCGGGACAGGGGGACTACGAGCAGTACTTC,TRBJ2-7,TRBD1,TRBV7-9
CASSGSGRGEQYF,TGTGCCAGCAGCGGTAGCGGGAGAGGCGAGCAGTACTTC,TRBJ2-7,TRBD2,TRBV6-5
CASSLRAVGSTTTNNEQFF,TGTGCCAGCAGCTTAAGAGCAGTAGGGTCAACCACTACCAACAATGAGCAGTTCTTC,TRBJ2-1,.,TRBV7-9
CASSYSGTTQETQYF,TGTGCCAGCAGTTACTCCGGGACTACACAAGAGACCCAGTACTTC,TRBJ2-5,TRBD2,TRBV6-6
CASSQDWGYGYTF,TGTGCTAGCAGCCAAGACTGGGGGTATGGCTACACCTTC,TRBJ1-2,.,TRBV14
CASSSQGGGYTF,TGTGCCAGCAGCTCCCAAGGTGGTGGCTACACCTTC,TRBJ1-2,.,TRBV7-9
CASSYPVKAGGYTF,TGTGCCAGCAGTTACCCCGTCAAAGCAGGAGGCTACACCTTC,TRBJ1-2,.,TRBV6-6
CASSQFTGAHPSGANVLTF,TGCGCCAGCAGCCAATTTACAGGGGCCCATCCCTCTGGGGCCAACGTCCTGACTTTC,TRBJ2-6,TRBD1,TRBV4-3
CASSTSGGVGYGYTF,TGTGCCAGCAGCACGTCAGGGGGCGTTGGCTATGGCTACACCTTC,TRBJ1-2,TRBD1,TRBV5-4
CASRTVPLNTGELFF,TGTGCCAGCAGGACAGTTCCCCTTAACACCGGGGAGCTGTTTTTT,TRBJ2-2,.,TRBV6-1
CASSVAGQGTDTQYF,TGTGCCAGCAGCGTAGCTGGTCAGGGCACAGATACGCAGTATTTT,TRBJ2-3,.,TRBV9